A single sample is the source of the 24 T cell receptor beta chains below, sequenced in a study of T cells in Graves' hyperthyroidism and ophthalmopathy. Researchers amplified the TCR beta CDR3 regions from RNA transcripts. The HTBI primer set served for first-round RT-PCR of the TCR CDR3. TCRdb redid the calling of the multiplex PCR reads with MiXCR, one entry per CDR3 protein. This sample yields more than 350,000 distinct CDR3 sequences, of which about 18% are seen a single time; approximately 35% belongs to the top ten. The sequencing input was blood. All receptors come from a woman in her twenties or thirties with Graves' hyperthyroidism that later progressed to Graves' ophthalmopathy.

The chain employs TRBV19 and TRBJ2-1, with 11 bases lining up with TRBD2. The CDR3 has 16 residues. The J segment lost 10 bases and the V segment lost 5 bases, leaving 13 bases of the junction unmatched. Per the germline V gene, CDR1 is LNHDA and CDR2 is SQIVND (reference sequence). The CDR3 DNA follows: TGTGCCAGTAGTCAAACCTTAGCGGGAGGGCTGAAGGAGCAGTTCTTC. This codes for CASSQTLAGGLKEQFF.

This clonotype has ten or more counts. The chain recombines TRBV12-3 or TRBV12-4 with TRBJ1-2; the match to TRBD1 covers 11 bases. The ends lost 4 bases at V and 7 bases at J; junction bases unmatched: 11. The CDR3 contains 16 residues. CDR3 region: CASSSERTGGNRGYTF. For the CDR3, the DNA is TGTGCCAGCAGTTCCGAACGGACAGGGGGCAATCGTGGCTACACCTTC.

This clonotype was found many times. The chain couples TRBV2 to TRBJ2-1, with 8 bases that match TRBD2. With 6 bases clipped from V and 4 bases from J, the junction kept 5 bases outside the gene matches. Germline loops: CDR1 SNHLY, CDR2 FYNNEI. This CDR3 is 14 amino acids long. CDR3 amino acids: CASSSGGAYNEQFF. CDR3 nucleotides: TGTGCCAGCAGCTCCGGGGGGGCGTACAATGAGCAGTTCTTC.

This clonotype was counted ten times or more. V gene TRBV11-2 combines with J gene TRBJ2-7, with TRBD1 matching over 9 bases. Germline V gene lookup returns CDR1 SGHAT and CDR2 FQNNGV. V gave up 1 base and J gave up 1 base; unmatched junction bases: 5. There are 16 residues in the CDR3. The CDR3 loop reads CASSLAPGTGSYEQYF. The CDR3 region has the DNA TGTGCCAGCAGCTTAGCTCCCGGGACAGGGTCCTACGAGCAGTACTTC.

The sample holds many counts of this clonotype. The chain couples TRBV27 to TRBJ1-1; D perhaps matches TRBD1 (6 bases). This CDR3 is 14 amino acids long. Germline assignment: CDR1 MNHEY and CDR2 SMNVEV (reference sequence). Trimming pared 5 bases from V and 1 base from J, leaving 11 bases between. The CDR3 DNA sequence: TGTGCCAGCAGTCTTATAGGGGGGAACACTGAAGCTTTCTTT. This translates into CASSLIGGNTEAFF.

As DNA, the CDR3 is TGTGCCAGCAGATCTACTAGGGACACAGATACGCAGTATTTT. Protein sequence: CASRSTRDTDTQYF. The chain couples TRBV12-3 or TRBV12-4 to TRBJ2-3; a possible D gene is TRBD2 (5 bases). V lost 6 bases and J 2 bases, leaving 12 bases between the germline ends. This CDR3 spans 14 amino acids.

Turning to this clonotype: This clone may be a read error of a much larger clone one base away. Because it lacks the conserved phenylalanine or tryptophan at the end, this CDR3 is likely a read error. The chain links TRBV19 to TRBJ1-1; TRBD1 agrees at 11 bases. The CDR3 loop spans 15 amino acids. V shed 8 bases and J 1 base; nucleotides not matched to a gene: 6. Germline V gene data show CDR1 as LNHDA and CDR2 as SQIVND (reference sequence). The DNA of the CDR3 is TGTGCCAGTCGGACAGGGGGCCTCCCGAACACTGAAGCTTTCCTT. Amino acid sequence: CASRTGGLPNTEAFL.

A single count supports this clonotype. The chain links TRBV27 to TRBJ1-2; D is perhaps TRBD1 (5 bases). Germline CDR1 is MNHEY and CDR2 is SMNVEV (reference sequence). This CDR3 has 12 residues. V lost 6 bases to trimming and J lost 8 bases, with 13 bases between them. The CDR3 here is CASSRGHSGYTF. The DNA of the CDR3 is TGTGCCAGCAGCCGAGGACACTCCGGCTACACCTTC.

This rearrangement joins TRBV4-1 to TRBJ2-3, with 11 bases fitting TRBD2. Germline lookup yields CDR1 MGHRA and CDR2 YSYEKL. CDR3 length equals 22 residues. Germline trimming cut 4 bases from V and 4 bases from J; bases unmatched to any gene: 25. CDR3 bases: TGCGCCAGCAGCCTAACGACAACGGGACTAGCGGTACCCAGAGTGGTATCAGATACGCAGTATTTT. As protein: CASSLTTTGLAVPRVVSDTQYF.

The gene calls are TRBV3-1 and TRBJ1-6, with TRBD1 matching over 7 bases. CDR1 and CDR2 from the germline V gene are LGHDT and YNNKEL (reference sequence). The junction had 1 base not matched to a gene; V was cut back by 1 base and J by 7 bases. The CDR3 runs 14 residues. The chain's CDR3 is CASSQGDSNSPLHF. DNA of the CDR3: TGTGCCAGCAGCCAAGGGGACAGCAATTCACCCCTCCACTTT.

V and J are TRBV2 and TRBJ2-1, with 8 bases fitting TRBD2. The CDR3 runs 14 residues. Trimming at V came to 5 bases and at J to 7 bases, leaving 7 bases not matched to a gene. Germline V gives CDR1 SNHLY, CDR2 FYNNEI. CDR3 nucleotides: TGTGCCAGCAGTACAGAGCGGGAGCGTAATGAGCAGTTCTTC. This codes for CASSTERERNEQFF.

This clonotype was recorded many times. The rearrangement uses TRBV2 and TRBJ2-4; D could derive from TRBD1 or TRBD2 (5 bases each). CDR3 length: 18 amino acids. V lost 7 bases to trimming and J lost 0 bases, with 22 bases between them. Per the germline V gene, CDR1 is SNHLY and CDR2 is FYNNEI. CDR3 sequence (DNA): TGTGCCAGCAAGTTGGGGACGACTCCAAATCTAGCCAAAAACATTCAGTACTTC. Amino acid sequence: CASKLGTTPNLAKNIQYF.

This clonotype has a count of ten or more. CDR3 amino acids: CSAITDRDGFDGYTF. The CDR3 coding sequence is TGCAGTGCCATAACGGACAGGGACGGGTTCGATGGCTACACCTTC. This chain joins TRBV20-1 and TRBJ1-2; TRBD1 matches 8 bases. The CDR3 consists of 15 residues. V lost 6 bases, J lost 6 bases, and 15 bases stayed unmatched. Per the germline V gene, CDR1 is DFQATT and CDR2 is SNEGSKA (reference sequence).

In its sample, this clonotype was seen many times. The V call is TRBV6-1, the J call TRBJ2-1; 8 nucleotides line up with TRBD1. V was pared by 11 bases and J by 9 bases, with 9 bases of the junction left unmatched. CDR1 and CDR2 (germline): MNHNS, SASEGT. The CDR3 is made up of 12 amino acids. This CDR3 reads CASGTGGFEQFF. CDR3 coding DNA: TGTGCCTCCGGGACAGGTGGGTTTGAGCAGTTCTTC.

This clonotype was recorded once. V and J are TRBV19 and TRBJ1-4, with D perhaps matching TRBD1 (5 bases). In germline, CDR1 is LNHDA, CDR2 SQIVND (reference sequence). CDR3 size: 17 residues. V lost 5 bases and J lost 5, with 21 bases in between. CDR3 loop: CASSVSSSGSRNEKLFF. The CDR3, as DNA: TGTGCCAGTAGTGTTAGTTCCTCAGGGTCGAGGAATGAAAAACTGTTTTTT.

Ten or more counts support this clonotype. This chain joins TRBV6-1 and TRBJ1-5; D gene unclear. The CDR3 covers 13 residues. CDR1 is MNHNS and CDR2 is SASEGT in the germline V gene. Trimming took 1 base from V and 6 from J, leaving 7 bases between them. The DNA for the CDR3 is TGTGCCAGCAGTGAAGTGGGGTTTCAGCCCCAGCATTTT. Translation gives CASSEVGFQPQHF.

Only a few counts were recorded for this clonotype. This rearrangement joins TRBV9 to TRBJ1-5, with D perhaps matching TRBD1 (5 bases). Germline CDR1 reads SGDLS; CDR2 reads YYNGEE. The CDR3 has 13 amino acids. V was shortened by 2 bases and J by 9 bases, with 12 bases between the two germline ends. The CDR3 loop reads CASSVLGRGPQHF. The CDR3 region has the DNA TGTGCCAGCAGCGTGCTTGGGAGGGGGCCCCAGCATTTT.

There are many counts of this clonotype. The chain joins TRBV29-1 to TRBJ1-2; D perhaps matches TRBD1 (5 bases). The germline V and J ends were trimmed by 3 bases and 5 bases, with 10 bases remaining between them. The CDR3 length is 12 residues. Germline CDR1 is SQVTM and CDR2 is ANQGSEA. The CDR3 protein is CSVDRGGYGYTF. CDR3 DNA sequence: TGCAGCGTTGATAGGGGTGGTTATGGCTACACCTTC.

A word on this clonotype: This may arise from a read error, as a much more abundant clone is one base away. V gene TRBV7-2 combines with J gene TRBJ2-2, with 12 bases identical to TRBD2. Germline lookup yields CDR1 SGHTA and CDR2 FQGNSA. Trimming took 3 bases from V and 7 from J; bases not matched to a gene: 6. CDR3 length: 16 residues. CDR3 nucleotides: TGTGCCAGCAGCTTCACTAGCGGGAGGCGTATCGGGGAGCTGTTTTTT. Amino acid sequence: CASSFTSGRRIGELFF.

This clonotype was picked up a small number of times. The chain couples TRBV5-1 to TRBJ2-7; 8 bases line up with TRBD2. Germline V gives CDR1 SGHRS, CDR2 YFSETQ. CDR3 length: 17 amino acids. J gave up 0 bases and V 7 bases, and 15 bases lay outside the gene matches. The CDR3 sequence is CASRSGSAGVNSYEQYV. The CDR3, as DNA: TGCGCCAGCCGCTCAGGGTCAGCGGGAGTTAACTCCTACGAGCAGTACGTC.

Ten or more counts support this clonotype. V usage is TRBV29-1 and J usage is TRBJ2-7; D call uncertain. The V and J ends lost 2 bases and 4 bases respectively, with 12 bases between them. Germline V CDR1 and CDR2: SQVTM, ANQGSEA. The CDR3 runs to 13 residues. CDR3 in amino acids: CSVEFRNPYEQYF. In nucleotides, the CDR3 is TGCAGCGTTGAATTTCGCAACCCTTACGAGCAGTACTTC.

This clonotype appeared many times. The chain couples TRBV12-3 or TRBV12-4 to TRBJ2-7; TRBD1 matches at 8 bases. The CDR3 spans 18 residues. V trimming: 6 bases; J trimming: 4 bases; junction bases outside the gene matches: 20. The DNA for the CDR3 is TGTGCCAGCAGCAACAAATTCGGCGTCAGGACAGGGCTTTACGAGCAGTACTTC. Protein: CASSNKFGVRTGLYEQYF.

This clonotype was observed many times. The rearrangement joins TRBV2 to TRBJ1-1; 9 nucleotides line up with TRBD1. With 3 bases clipped from V and 3 bases from J, the junction kept 2 bases outside the gene matches. Germline V gene data show CDR1 as SNHLY and CDR2 as FYNNEI. The CDR3 is made up of 14 amino acids. CDR3 protein: CASSEGQGYTEAFF. For the CDR3, the DNA is TGTGCCAGCAGTGAGGGACAGGGATACACTGAAGCTTTCTTT.

This clonotype was seen at least ten times. The chain carries TRBV27 and TRBJ2-1; D is ambiguous. The CDR3 has 13 residues. V was pared by 3 bases and J by 7 bases, with 10 bases between. Germline V gene lookup returns CDR1 MNHEY and CDR2 SMNVEV (reference sequence). The DNA of the CDR3 is TGTGCCAGCAGTTTCAAGGGCTGGAATGAGCAGTTCTTC. It codes for CASSFKGWNEQFF.